The source of this T cell receptor (beta chain) is a study of blood T cell repertoires in COVID-19. Study background: Whether acute or convalescent, the COVID-19 samples came from the United States, Italy and Spain. PBMCs, B-cell-depleted T cells, or T cells were the source of the cDNA or gDNA that made up the material.

Original data processing: Estimation of nucleated cell counts was performed using reference gene primer amplification. Sequencing used immunoSEQ multiplex PCR; TCRdb keeps in-frame clones, though not all of them. V, J and clone size are those of that table, while D and trimming were read from the DNA. The sample has about 220,000 clones, around four fifths seen once. This TCR was sampled from a man aged 30 to 45 with active or convalescent COVID-19. The sequenced material came from peripheral blood.

The CDR3 is CASSPRGPDTQYF. The DNA for the CDR3 is TGTGCCAGCTCACCAAGGGGTCCAGATACGCAGTATTTT. The chain employs TRBV18 and TRBJ2-3; TRBD1 is a possible D gene (5 bases). CDR1 and CDR2 (germline): KGHSH, LQKENI. This CDR3 spans 13 amino acids. V was cut by 2 bases and J by 4 bases, with 7 bases left in between.